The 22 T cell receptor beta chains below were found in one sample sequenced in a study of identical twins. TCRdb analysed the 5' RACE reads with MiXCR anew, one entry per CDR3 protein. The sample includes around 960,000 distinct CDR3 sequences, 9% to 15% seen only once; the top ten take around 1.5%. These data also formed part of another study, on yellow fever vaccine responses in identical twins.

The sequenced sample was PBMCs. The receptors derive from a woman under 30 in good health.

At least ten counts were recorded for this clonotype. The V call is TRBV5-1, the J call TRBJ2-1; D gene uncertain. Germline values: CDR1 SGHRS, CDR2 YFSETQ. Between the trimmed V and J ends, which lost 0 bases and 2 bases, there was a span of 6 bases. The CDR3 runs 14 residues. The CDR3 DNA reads TGCGCCAGCAGCTTGGGGTCAGCCTACAATGAGCAGTTCTTC. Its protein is CASSLGSAYNEQFF.

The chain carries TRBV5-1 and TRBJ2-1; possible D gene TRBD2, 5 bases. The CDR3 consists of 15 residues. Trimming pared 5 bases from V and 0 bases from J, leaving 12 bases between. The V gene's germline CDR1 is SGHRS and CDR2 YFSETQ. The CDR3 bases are TGCGCCAGCAGGGCGGGCTTCAGCTCCTACAATGAGCAGTTCTTC. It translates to CASRAGFSSYNEQFF.

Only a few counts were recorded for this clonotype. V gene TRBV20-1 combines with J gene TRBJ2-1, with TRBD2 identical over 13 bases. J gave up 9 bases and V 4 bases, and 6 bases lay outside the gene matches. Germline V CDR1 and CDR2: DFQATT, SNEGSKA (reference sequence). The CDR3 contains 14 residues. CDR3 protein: CSAIHTSGRAEQFF. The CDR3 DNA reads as TGCAGTGCTATCCATACTAGCGGGAGGGCTGAGCAGTTCTTC.

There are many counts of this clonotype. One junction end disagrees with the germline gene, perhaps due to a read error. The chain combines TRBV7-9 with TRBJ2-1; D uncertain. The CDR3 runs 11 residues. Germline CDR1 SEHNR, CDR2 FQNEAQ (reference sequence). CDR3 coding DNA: TGTGCCAGCAGCCCTATGGGGTATAGGGTCTTC. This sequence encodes CASSPMGYRVF.

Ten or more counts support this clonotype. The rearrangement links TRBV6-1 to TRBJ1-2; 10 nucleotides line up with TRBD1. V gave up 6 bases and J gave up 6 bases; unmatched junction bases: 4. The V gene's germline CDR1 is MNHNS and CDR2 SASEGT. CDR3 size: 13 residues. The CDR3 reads CASSLGQGDGYTF. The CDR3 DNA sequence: TGTGCCAGCAGCCTTGGACAGGGGGATGGCTACACCTTC.

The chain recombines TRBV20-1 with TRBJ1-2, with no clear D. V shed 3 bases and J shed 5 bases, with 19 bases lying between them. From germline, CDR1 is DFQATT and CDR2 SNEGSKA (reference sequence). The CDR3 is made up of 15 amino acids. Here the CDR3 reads CSASSISELGYGYTF. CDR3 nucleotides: TGCAGTGCTAGTAGTATTTCGGAGTTGGGGTATGGCTACACCTTC.

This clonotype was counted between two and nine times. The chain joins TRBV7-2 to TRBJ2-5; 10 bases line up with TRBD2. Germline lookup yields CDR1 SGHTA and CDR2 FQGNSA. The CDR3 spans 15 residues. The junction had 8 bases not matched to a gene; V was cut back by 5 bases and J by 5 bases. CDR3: CASSLTSGDWETQYF. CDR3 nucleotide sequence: TGTGCCAGCAGCCTTACTAGCGGGGACTGGGAGACCCAGTACTTC.

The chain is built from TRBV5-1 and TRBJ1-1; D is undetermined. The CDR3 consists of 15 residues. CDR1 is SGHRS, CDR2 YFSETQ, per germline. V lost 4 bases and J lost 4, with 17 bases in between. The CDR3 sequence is CASSPTPGGVTEAFF. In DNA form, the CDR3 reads TGCGCCAGCAGCCCAACCCCGGGCGGAGTCACTGAAGCTTTCTTT. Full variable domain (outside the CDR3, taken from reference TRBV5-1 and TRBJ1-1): KAGVTQTPRYLIKTRGQQVTLSCSPISGHRSVSWYQQTPGQGLQFLFEYFSETQRNKGNFPGRFSGRQFSNSRSEMNVSTLELGDSALYLCASSPTPGGVTEAFFGQGTRLTVV.

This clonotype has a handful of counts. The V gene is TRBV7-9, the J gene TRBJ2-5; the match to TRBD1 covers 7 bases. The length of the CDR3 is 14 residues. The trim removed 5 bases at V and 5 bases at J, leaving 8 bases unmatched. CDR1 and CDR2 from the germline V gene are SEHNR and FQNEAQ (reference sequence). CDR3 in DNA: TGTGCCAGCAGCGACCAGGGGGTCTGGGAGACCCAGTACTTC. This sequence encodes CASSDQGVWETQYF.

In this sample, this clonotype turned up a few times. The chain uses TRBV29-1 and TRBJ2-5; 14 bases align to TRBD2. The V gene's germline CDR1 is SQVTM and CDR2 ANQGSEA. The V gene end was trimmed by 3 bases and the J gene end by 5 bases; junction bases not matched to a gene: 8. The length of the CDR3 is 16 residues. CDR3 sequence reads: CSVEGTSGSAEETQYF. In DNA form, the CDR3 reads TGCAGCGTTGAGGGGACTAGCGGGAGTGCTGAGGAGACCCAGTACTTC.

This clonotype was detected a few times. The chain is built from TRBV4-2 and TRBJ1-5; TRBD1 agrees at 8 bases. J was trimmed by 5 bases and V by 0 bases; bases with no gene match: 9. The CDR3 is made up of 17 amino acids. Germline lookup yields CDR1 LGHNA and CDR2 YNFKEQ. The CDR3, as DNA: TGTGCCAGCAGCCAAGAACTGACAGGGGAGGGGGATCAGCCCCAGCATTTT. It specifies CASSQELTGEGDQPQHF.

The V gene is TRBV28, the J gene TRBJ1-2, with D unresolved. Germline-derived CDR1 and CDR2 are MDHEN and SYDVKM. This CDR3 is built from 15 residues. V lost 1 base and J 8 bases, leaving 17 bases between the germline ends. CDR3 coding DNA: TGTGCCAGCAGTTTATCTCGTGGTCTACTGTGGGGCTACACCTTC. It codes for CASSLSRGLLWGYTF.

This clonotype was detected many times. The CDR3 protein is CSVEDWVEGTGGLRSYNEQFF. CDR3 DNA: TGCAGCGTTGAAGATTGGGTTGAGGGGACAGGGGGCTTAAGGTCCTACAATGAGCAGTTCTTC. V gene TRBV29-1 combines with J gene TRBJ2-1, with TRBD1 matching 12 bases. Unmatched junction bases numbered 16, after V lost 0 bases and J lost 1 base. CDR1 and CDR2 from the germline V gene are SQVTM and ANQGSEA. This CDR3 region has 21 residues.

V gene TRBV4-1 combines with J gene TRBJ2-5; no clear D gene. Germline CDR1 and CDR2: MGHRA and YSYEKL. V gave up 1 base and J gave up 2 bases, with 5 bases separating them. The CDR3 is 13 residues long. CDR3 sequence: CASSQVQQETQYF. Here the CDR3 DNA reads TGCGCCAGCAGCCAAGTCCAGCAAGAGACCCAGTACTTC.

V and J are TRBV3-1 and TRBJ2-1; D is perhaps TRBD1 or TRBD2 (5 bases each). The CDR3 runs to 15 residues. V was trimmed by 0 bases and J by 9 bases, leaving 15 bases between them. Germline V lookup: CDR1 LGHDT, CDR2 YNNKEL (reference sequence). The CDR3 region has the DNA TGTGCCAGCAGCCAAGAGGGACCCTTTGGCGGTGAGCAGTTCTTC. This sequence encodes CASSQEGPFGGEQFF.

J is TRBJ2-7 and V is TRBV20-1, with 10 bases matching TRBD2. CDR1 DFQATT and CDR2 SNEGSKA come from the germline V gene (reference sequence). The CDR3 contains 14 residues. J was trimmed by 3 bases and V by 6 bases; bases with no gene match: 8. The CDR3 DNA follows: TGCAGTGCCAGCACTAGCGGGGACGTCTACGAGCAGTACGTC. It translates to CSASTSGDVYEQYV.

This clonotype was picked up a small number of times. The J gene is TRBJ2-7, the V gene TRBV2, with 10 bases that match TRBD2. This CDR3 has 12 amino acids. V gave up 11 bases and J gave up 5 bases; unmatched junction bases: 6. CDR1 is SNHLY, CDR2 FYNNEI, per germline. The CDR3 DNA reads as TGTGCCGGAGCTAGCGGGGGAAACGAGCAGTACGTC. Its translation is CAGASGGNEQYV.

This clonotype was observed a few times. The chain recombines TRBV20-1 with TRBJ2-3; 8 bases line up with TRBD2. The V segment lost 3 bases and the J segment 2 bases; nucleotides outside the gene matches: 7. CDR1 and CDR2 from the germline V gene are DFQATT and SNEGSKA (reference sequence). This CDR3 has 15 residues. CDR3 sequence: CSASFTGGATDTQYF. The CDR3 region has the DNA TGCAGTGCTAGCTTCACGGGGGGGGCCACAGATACGCAGTATTTT.

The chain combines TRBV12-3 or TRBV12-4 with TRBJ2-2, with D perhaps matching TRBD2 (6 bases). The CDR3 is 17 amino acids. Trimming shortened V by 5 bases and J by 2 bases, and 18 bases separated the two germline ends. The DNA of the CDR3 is TGTGCCAGCAGTCCCCCTGAGGGTAGCGGTAACACCGGGGAGCTGTTTTTT. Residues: CASSPPEGSGNTGELFF.

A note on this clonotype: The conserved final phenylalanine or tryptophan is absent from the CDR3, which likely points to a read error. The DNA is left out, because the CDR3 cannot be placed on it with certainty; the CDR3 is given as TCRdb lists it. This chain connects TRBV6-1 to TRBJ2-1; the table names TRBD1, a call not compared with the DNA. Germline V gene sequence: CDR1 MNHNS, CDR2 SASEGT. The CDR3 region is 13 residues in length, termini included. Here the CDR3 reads CASSEADPGQEGL.

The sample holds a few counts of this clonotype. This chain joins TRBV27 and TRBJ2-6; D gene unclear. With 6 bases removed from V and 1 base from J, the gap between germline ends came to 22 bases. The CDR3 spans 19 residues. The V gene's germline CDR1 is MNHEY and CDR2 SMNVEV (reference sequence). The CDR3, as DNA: TGTGCCAGCAGCCACACGGAAAACTATGGTATTTCTGGGGCCAACGTCCTGACTTTC. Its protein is CASSHTENYGISGANVLTF.

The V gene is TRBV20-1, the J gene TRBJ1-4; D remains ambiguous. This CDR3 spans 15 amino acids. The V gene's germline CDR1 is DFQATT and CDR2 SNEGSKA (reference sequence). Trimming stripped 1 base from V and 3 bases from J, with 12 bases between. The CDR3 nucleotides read TGCAGTGCTAGAGCGGGCGGGCAGTCTAATGAAAAACTGTTTTTT. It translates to CSARAGGQSNEKLFF.